This is a list of T cell receptor beta chains from one sample in a study of blood T cells in healthy people across ages. TCRdb processed the 5' RACE reads anew with MiXCR; each CDR3 protein has one entry. The table lists 850,000 to 1,000,000 distinct CDR3 sequences, around 46% of them singletons. Sequencing was carried out using blood. Receptor source: a man under 40 in good health. The CDR3 runs from the conserved cysteine through the conserved F or W. D genes are given only for firm matches. Size values are once, few and many counts, or a class for expanded clones, and some rows have none.

v_gene	j_gene	abundance	d_gene	CDR3nt	CDR3aa
TRBV29-1	TRBJ2-2	-	TRBD1	TGCAGCACCAGGACAGGGGGCAACACCGGGGAGCTGTTTTTT	CSTRTGGNTGELFF
TRBV20-1	TRBJ2-3	-	-	TGCAGTGCTAGAGGTCTTACAGGGACCCCAGATACGCAGTATTTT	CSARGLTGTPDTQYF
TRBV7-2	TRBJ2-3	-	TRBD2	TGTGCCAGCAGCAGGACTAGCGCAAACACTGATACGCAGTATTTT	CASSRTSANTDTQYF
TRBV12-3/TRBV12-4	TRBJ2-3	-	TRBD2	TGTGCCATAAGACTAGCGGGGTCAGATACGCAGTATTTT	CAIRLAGSDTQYF
TRBV20-1	TRBJ2-3	-	TRBD1	TGCAGTGCTAGCCCCCGGCAGTTCGCACAGGGGGCTCATACGCAGTATTTT	CSASPRQFAQGAHTQYF
TRBV10-3	TRBJ2-3	-	-	TGTGCCATCAGTGAGGAGAGAGGTGGTGGCACAGATACGCAGTATTTT	CAISEERGGGTDTQYF
TRBV20-1	TRBJ1-2	-	-	TGCAGTGCTAGAGACGTAGAGGTTTTTCGTGGCTACACCTTC	CSARDVEVFRGYTF
TRBV28	TRBJ2-7	-	-	TGTGCCAGCAGTTACCTTGGCTCCTACGAGCAGTACTTC	CASSYLGSYEQYF
TRBV7-3	TRBJ1-2	-	-	TGTGCCAGCAGCGTGGGACGCATCTATGGCTACACCTTC	CASSVGRIYGYTF
TRBV11-3	TRBJ2-1	once	-	TGTGCCAACAGCTTAGAGCCAGGGCCCTACAATGAGCAGTTCTTC	CANSLEPGPYNEQFF